Below, 28 T cell receptor beta chains from the same sample are listed, as sequenced in a study of cytomegalovirus exposure and HLA in healthy donors. With 60 Vbeta and 13 Jbeta primers, the PCR was carried out. Profiled with immunoSEQ multiplex PCR; TCRdb holds only in-frame clones, not every one. Of 100,000 to 150,000 clones in the sample, 75% to 90% were seen once. Sequencing input: PBMCs. All receptors come from a man aged 18 to 29 in good health and CMV-seropositive.

This rearrangement joins TRBV5-1 to TRBJ1-3; D call uncertain. The V gene's germline CDR1 is SGHRS and CDR2 YFSETQ. This CDR3 has 14 residues. Deletions cut 7 bases from V and 3 bases from J, with 14 bases between. The CDR3 reads CASQSGDFGNTIYF. CDR3 bases: TGCGCCAGCCAATCCGGGGATTTTGGAAACACCATATATTTT.

This chain links TRBV6-5 with TRBJ2-3; 11 bases are a match to TRBD2. The CDR3 extends over 15 amino acids. In germline, CDR1 is MNHEY, CDR2 SVGAGI. The V and J ends lost 7 bases and 3 bases, in that order; junction bases with no gene match: 6. CDR3 nucleotides: TGTGCCAGCACCCTTAGCGGGGGGGGAACAGATACGCAGTATTTT. Protein sequence: CASTLSGGGTDTQYF.

V gene TRBV21-1 combines with J gene TRBJ1-5. TRBV21-1 is given as a pseudogene. The CDR3 is 13 residues long. This chain's CDR3 is CASSKVGDQPQHF. DNA for the CDR3: TGTGCCAGCAGCAAAGTCGGGGATCAGCCCCAGCATTTT.

The V call is TRBV2, the J call TRBJ2-7; perhaps TRBD2 as D (6 bases). Per germline, CDR1 SNHLY and CDR2 FYNNEI. The ends were cut back, 4 bases at V and 0 bases at J, with 10 bases in the middle. CDR3 length: 14 residues. This CDR3 reads CASSVAVSSYEQYF. The CDR3 DNA reads TGTGCCAGCAGTGTAGCGGTGAGCTCCTACGAGCAGTACTTC.

A note on this clone: A far larger clone is just one base off, so this is likely a read error. In nucleotides, the CDR3 is TGTGCCAGCAGCGTAGTGGACAGCTCGATGAACACTGAAGCTTTCTTT. Translated, it gives CASSVVDSSMNTEAFF. The chain links TRBV9 to TRBJ1-1; TRBD1 is a possible D gene (6 bases). Germline CDR1 SGDLS, CDR2 YYNGEE. V lost 0 bases, J lost 0 bases, and 12 bases lay in between. CDR3 length equals 16 residues.

The CDR3 spells CASSSGQGTDTQYF. As DNA, the CDR3 is TGCGCCAGCAGCTCCGGACAGGGGACAGATACGCAGTATTTT. The rearrangement joins TRBV5-1 to TRBJ2-3; TRBD1 agrees at 9 bases. The J segment lost 3 bases and the V segment lost 3 bases, leaving 2 bases of the junction unmatched. The CDR3 spans 14 residues. Germline values: CDR1 SGHRS, CDR2 YFSETQ.

Points on this clone: At one end, the junction sequence differs from germline, possibly due to a read error. The CDR3 DNA follows: TGCGCCAGCAGCTTAGATCCCGGGACAGAACAACCCCTGCACTTT. Protein sequence: CASSLDPGTEQPLHF. The chain is built from TRBV5-1 and TRBJ1-6; 7 bases are shared with TRBD1. Per germline, CDR1 SGHRS and CDR2 YFSETQ. This CDR3 contains 15 residues.

The chain joins TRBV10-3 to TRBJ2-3, with 9 bases fitting TRBD2. The CDR3 runs 16 residues. Germline CDR1 ENHRY, CDR2 SYGVKD. V lost 0 bases to trimming and J lost 5 bases; unmatched junction nucleotides: 6. The DNA of the CDR3 is TGTGCCATCAGTGAGTCCCTAGCGGGGAAGGAAGATACGCAGTATTTT. This translates into CAISESLAGKEDTQYF.

This clone showed up just a few times. The chain joins TRBV5-1 to TRBJ2-3; 9 positions match TRBD1. Germline loops: CDR1 SGHRS, CDR2 YFSETQ. The junction had 6 bases not matched to a gene; V was cut back by 4 bases and J by 0 bases. This CDR3 has 16 amino acids. CDR3 DNA sequence: TGCGCCAGCAGCGGGGGGACAGGGCCGAGCACAGATACGCAGTATTTT. This gives the protein CASSGGTGPSTDTQYF.

In this sample, this clone turned up a few times. This chain connects TRBV11-3 to TRBJ1-1, with 8 bases that match TRBD1. This CDR3 has 19 amino acids. From germline, CDR1 is SGHNT and CDR2 YENEEA. The ends lost 4 bases at V and 1 base at J; junction bases unmatched: 17. The CDR3 DNA sequence: TGTGCCAGCAGCTCGCGATACAGGGGGAGATTCAGTAAGAACACTGAAGCTTTCTTT. Amino acids: CASSSRYRGRFSKNTEAFF.

The chain carries TRBV5-1 and TRBJ2-7; TRBD1 matches at 7 bases. The CDR3 extends over 15 amino acids. Germline trimming cut 1 base from V and 3 bases from J; bases unmatched to any gene: 7. Germline-derived CDR1 and CDR2 are SGHRS and YFSETQ. DNA for the CDR3: TGCGCCAGCAGCTTGAGTCCGGACAGGATCTACGAGCAGTACTTC. Protein sequence: CASSLSPDRIYEQYF.

The chain links TRBV19 to TRBJ2-7; D is perhaps TRBD1 (6 bases). Trimming pared 3 bases from V and 6 bases from J, leaving 12 bases between. CDR3 size: 13 residues. Germline CDR1 reads LNHDA; CDR2 reads SQIVND (reference sequence). The CDR3 DNA reads as TGTGCCAGTAGTATGAGCACAGGGCGCGAGCAGTACTTC. Encoded protein: CASSMSTGREQYF.

This chain connects TRBV9 to TRBJ2-5; 8 bases agree with TRBD2. There are 16 residues in the CDR3. The junction had 9 bases not matched to a gene; V was cut back by 0 bases and J by 5 bases. Germline assignment: CDR1 SGDLS and CDR2 YYNGEE. The CDR3 region is CASSVGGSGAGETQYF. In nucleotides, the CDR3 is TGTGCCAGCAGCGTAGGCGGTAGCGGGGCCGGGGAGACCCAGTACTTC.

The genes are TRBV5-4 and TRBJ1-6, with 7 bases matching TRBD1. CDR3 size: 15 residues. The J segment lost 7 bases and the V segment lost 4 bases, leaving 8 bases of the junction unmatched. CDR1 and CDR2 (germline): SGHNT, YYREEE (reference sequence). The CDR3 region is CASSPRDSLNSPLHF. Written as DNA, the CDR3 is TGTGCCAGCAGCCCCAGGGACAGTCTCAATTCACCCCTCCACTTT.

This clone has just a few counts. V is TRBV6-4 and J is TRBJ1-5; 8 bases agree with TRBD1. CDR1 MRHNA and CDR2 SNTAGT come from the germline V gene. The V gene end was trimmed by 5 bases and the J gene end by 6 bases; junction bases not matched to a gene: 6. The CDR3 runs 14 residues. CDR3 coding DNA: TGTGCCAGCAGTCCCGCAGGGGGCGGTCAGCCCCAGCATTTT. This codes for CASSPAGGGQPQHF.

This clone was seen just once. V usage is TRBV28 and J usage is TRBJ2-7; 7 bases fit TRBD2. CDR1 is MDHEN, CDR2 SYDVKM, per germline. V lost 3 bases to trimming and J lost 6 bases; unmatched junction nucleotides: 5. The CDR3 totals 13 residues. The CDR3 bases are TGTGCCAGCAGTTTCCGACCGGGAGGCGAGCAGTACTTC. Translated, it gives CASSFRPGGEQYF.

The chain couples TRBV6-5 to TRBJ2-5; a weak D match, TRBD1 (6 bases). The J call may be mistaken, given a closer DNA end match to TRBJ2-7. Looked up from germline, CDR1 is MNHEY and CDR2 is SVGAGI. The length of the CDR3 is 15 residues. DNA of the CDR3: TGTGCCAGCAGTTACAAACAGGGATCCACCTACGAGCAGTACTTC. Amino acids: CASSYKQGSTYEQYF.

V usage is TRBV4-2 and J usage is TRBJ1-1; possible D gene TRBD1, 6 bases. The CDR3 has 17 residues. Germline CDR1 is LGHNA and CDR2 is YNFKEQ. The V end was cut by 0 bases, the J end by 3 bases, with 17 bases between. This CDR3 reads CASSQDGGQGRYTEAFF. Here the CDR3 DNA reads TGTGCCAGCAGCCAAGATGGGGGCCAGGGGCGGTACACTGAAGCTTTCTTT.

The chain employs TRBV29-1 and TRBJ1-5, with a possible D match to TRBD1 (5 bases). V was shortened by 5 bases and J by 4 bases, with 9 bases between the two germline ends. This CDR3 is built from 12 residues. Germline V lookup: CDR1 SQVTM, CDR2 ANQGSEA. The CDR3 here is CSVQGGNQPQHF. In nucleotides, the CDR3 is TGCAGCGTTCAGGGTGGTAATCAGCCCCAGCATTTT.

V and J are TRBV7-8 and TRBJ1-5, with 8 bases fitting TRBD1. CDR3 length: 14 residues. The V segment lost 5 bases and the J segment 6 bases; nucleotides outside the gene matches: 6. Germline CDR1 reads SGHVS; CDR2 reads FQNEAQ. CDR3 sequence reads: CASSLTGEGQPQHF. The CDR3 region has the DNA TGTGCCAGCAGCCTGACAGGGGAAGGTCAGCCCCAGCATTTT.

J is TRBJ2-7 and V is TRBV5-6; D gene unclear. The V end lost 2 bases, the J end lost 7 bases, and 7 bases lay between the germline ends. CDR3 length: 11 amino acids. Germline CDR1 and CDR2: SGHDT and YYEEEE. The chain's CDR3 is CASSLTLEQYF. For the CDR3, the DNA is TGTGCCAGCAGCTTAACCCTAGAGCAGTACTTC. The whole variable domain, remainder taken from reference TRBV5-6 and TRBJ2-7, is DAGVTQSPTHLIKTRGQQVTLRCSPKSGHDTVSWYQQALGQGPQFIFQYYEEEERQRGNFPDRFSGHQFPNYSSELNVNALLLGDSALYLCASSLTLEQYFGPGTRLTVT.

The rearrangement joins TRBV28 to TRBJ2-4; possibly TRBD1 for D (6 bases). The CDR3 length is 17 residues. The V gene's germline CDR1 is MDHEN and CDR2 SYDVKM. Trimming stripped 5 bases from V and 3 bases from J, with 20 bases between. CDR3 DNA sequence: TGTGCCAGCAGTACTCAGGGATTGGGGGCTAGCAAAAACATTCAGTACTTC. Translation: CASSTQGLGASKNIQYF.

This chain uses TRBV9 with TRBJ1-2; the D is unclear. V lost 4 bases and J lost 5, with 9 bases in between. There are 12 residues in the CDR3. Germline CDR1 is SGDLS and CDR2 is YYNGEE. The CDR3 reads CASSSGVYGYTF. CDR3 DNA sequence: TGTGCCAGCAGCTCCGGGGTGTATGGCTACACCTTC.

This clone was seen just once. The chain recombines TRBV30 with TRBJ1-1; D might be TRBD1 (5 bases). The V and J ends lost 0 bases and 5 bases respectively, with 16 bases between them. The CDR3 has 15 amino acids. Germline loops: CDR1 GTSNPN, CDR2 SVGIG (reference sequence). CDR3 in DNA: TGTGCCTGGAGTGTAGTGGGGACTAAGGGTACTGAAGCTTTCTTT. This codes for CAWSVVGTKGTEAFF.

This clone showed up just once. This rearrangement joins TRBV11-2 to TRBJ2-7; D may be TRBD1 (5 bases). The germline gives CDR1 SGHAT, CDR2 FQNNGV. Trimming stripped 5 bases from V and 6 bases from J, with 8 bases between. This CDR3 spans 11 amino acids. The CDR3 region has the DNA TGTGCCAGCAGCCCAGGGCTCGAGCAGTACTTC. Residues: CASSPGLEQYF.

V is TRBV5-4 and J is TRBJ1-1, with D perhaps matching TRBD1 (6 bases). Germline V gene data show CDR1 as SGHNT and CDR2 as YYREEE (reference sequence). V lost 5 bases and J 0 bases, leaving 20 bases between the germline ends. The CDR3 has 17 residues. The CDR3 sequence is CASSLRSGGDMNTEAFF. CDR3 nucleotide sequence: TGTGCCAGCAGTCTCAGATCCGGGGGGGACATGAACACTGAAGCTTTCTTT.

The V and J genes are TRBV2 and TRBJ2-5; possibly TRBD2 for D (6 bases). The CDR3 is made up of 18 amino acids. With 7 bases removed from V and 0 bases from J, the gap between germline ends came to 24 bases. CDR1 SNHLY and CDR2 FYNNEI come from the germline V gene. CDR3 loop: CASTTSFRRDSDQETQYF. For the CDR3, the DNA is TGTGCCAGCACCACTTCTTTCCGGCGGGACTCGGACCAAGAGACCCAGTACTTC.

This sequence joins TRBV27 and TRBJ1-4; no reliable D call. This CDR3 has 16 residues. V gave up 2 bases and J gave up 0 bases, with 10 bases separating them. Germline CDR1 MNHEY, CDR2 SMNVEV (reference sequence). The CDR3 DNA is TGTGCCAGCAGTTTAATGGCACAGACAACTAATGAAAAACTGTTTTTT. It yields the protein CASSLMAQTTNEKLFF.